This TCR beta chain was documented in a study of naive and memory T cell subsets. Whole-study results and caveats: Naive repertoires, especially CD8, held a few larger clonotypes, possibly memory cells re-expressing CD45RA.

Regarding this clonotype: Its target is unknown.

Two oligonucleotides, mixed equimolar, formed the beta constant-region primer covering TRBC1 and TRBC2. The ligated cDNA underwent four PCR rounds using SP2 and nested alpha and beta constant-region primers. TCRdb redid the calling of the UMI-ligation and nested PCR reads with MiXCR, one entry per CDR3 protein. Here the sample spans approximately 100,000 distinct CDR3 sequences, around 13% being singletons. From germline, CDR1 is MNHEY and CDR2 SMNVEV (reference sequence). The ends lost 8 bases at V and 5 bases at J; junction bases unmatched: 8. This CDR3 comprises 14 residues. The source material was naive CD8+ T cells from blood. This rearrangement joins TRBV27 to TRBJ2-7; 11 bases fit TRBD2. The clonotype comes from a human donor in good health. CDR3 DNA sequence: TGTGCCAGCCGCCTAGCGGGAGGCCCCCACGAGCAGTACTTC. Translation gives CASRLAGGPHEQYF.